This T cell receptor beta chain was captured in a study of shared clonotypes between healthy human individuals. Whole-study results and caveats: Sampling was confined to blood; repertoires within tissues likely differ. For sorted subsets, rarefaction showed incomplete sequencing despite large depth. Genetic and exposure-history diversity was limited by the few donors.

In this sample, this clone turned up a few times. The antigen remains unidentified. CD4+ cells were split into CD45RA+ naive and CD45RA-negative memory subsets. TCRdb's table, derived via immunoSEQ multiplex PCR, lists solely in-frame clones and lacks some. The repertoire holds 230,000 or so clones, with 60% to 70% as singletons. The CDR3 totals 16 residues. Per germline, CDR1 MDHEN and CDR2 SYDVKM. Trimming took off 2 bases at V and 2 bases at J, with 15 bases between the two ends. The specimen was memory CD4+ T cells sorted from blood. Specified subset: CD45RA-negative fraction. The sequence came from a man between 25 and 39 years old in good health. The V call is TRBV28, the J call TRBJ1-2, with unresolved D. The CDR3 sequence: CASSLRFGRTNYGYTF. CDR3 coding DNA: TGTGCCAGCAGTTTAAGGTTCGGACGGACGAACTATGGCTACACCTTC.